This T cell receptor (beta chain) was recovered during a study of blood T cell repertoires in COVID-19 (dated by TCRdb to the early 2020s). With respect to the entire study: Samples from collaborators originated in the United States, Italy and Spain and spanned both the acute and convalescent phases of COVID-19. Samples came from the ongoing ImmuneRACE study (first 160 participants) plus 1,254 subjects from 6 global collaborators. The repertoires were released in a freely available public database meant as a resource for research on the immune response to SARS-CoV-2. Where available, HLA class I and class II types were taken from metadata supplied by the sample provider and were not determined by assay-based typing. Sample metadata almost always included a de-identified subject ID, COVID-19 status, age in years and sex. The dataset comprised deeply sampled blood TCRbeta repertoires from subjects exposed to, actively infected with, or recovered from COVID-19. The prospective study material was composed of cDNA or gDNA derived from T cells, B-cell-depleted T cells, or PBMCs. Here is what the overall study found, with its caveats: The amount of clinical and demographic metadata varied by source and participant and was provided uncurated.

TCRbeta CDR3 regions were amplified from genomic DNA by means of the immunoSEQ Assay, a bias-controlled multiplex PCR. The published analysis was carried out like this. Nucleated cell counts per sample were estimated from amplification of reference gene primers within the assay. Sequence reads were collapsed and filtered to measure the absolute abundance of every unique TCRbeta CDR3 rearrangement. For each sample, productive Simpson clonality was calculated by taking the square root of Simpson's diversity index across productive rearrangements. In its TCRdb copy, this immuneACCESS table keeps in-frame sequences only and misses some clones. Where compared with another copy, unresolved V genes explain less than half of these, and the others have no known cause. V and J calls and clone size are copied from that table; D and trimming were computed from the DNA. For this sample the table gives about 330,000 clones, of which 92% were detected only once. The top ten clones comprise about 18% of the sample.

Enrolling through a virtual design, the prospective study's participants ranged in age from roughly 18 to 89 years and lived across 24 United States geographic areas. Cohort assignment in the prospective study relied on participant-reported clinical history from a screening survey and a study questionnaire. Recovered participants in ImmuneRACE Cohort 3 were defined as having two consecutive negative NP/OP PCR tests, clearance from a healthcare professional, or resolution of symptoms. Each participant in the prospective study had whole blood, serum and a nasopharyngeal or oropharyngeal swab collected by mobile phlebotomists. Prospective study participants could optionally give additional blood draws and questionnaires over an approximately 2-month period. Blood samples from the prospective study were shipped frozen or at room temperature prior to DNA extraction. From a lookup of the germline V gene, CDR1 and CDR2 are SGHTA and FQGNSA. The CDR3 numbers 14 residues from cysteine through phenylalanine. The CDR3 DNA has 42 bases and is translated from base 1. V is reduced by 5 bases and J by 2 bases, leaving a spacing of 13 bases between them.

Concerning this clone itself: There is no known antigen for this receptor. No base quality values were provided; no much bigger clone lies one nucleotide off.

The sequence links TRBV7-2 to TRBJ2-7; confidence is insufficient to name the D gene. What was sequenced was PBMCs or T cells enriched from blood (not recorded which). The clonotype was recovered from a woman younger than 45 who had recovered from COVID-19. In nucleotides, the sequence is TGTGCCAGCAGCACGACTGCAACTACCTACGAGCAGTACTTC. Its translation reads: CASSTTATTYEQYF.